Given below is one T cell receptor beta chain in context. The target antigen is unknown. This specimen belongs to a study of T cell responses to AZD1222 COVID-19 vaccine. Study results and caveats: Mostly white British, mostly female donors; authors suggested clonal diversity may be underestimated. Among AZD1222 vaccinees, only 5 to 7 were seropositive at baseline. Reports indicate that nearly half of spike-specific TCRs are directed at unmutated variant regions. No day 14 peak samples; only post-peak repertoires were characterized.

There are 13 residues in the CDR3. The V end was cut by 4 bases, the J end by 5 bases, with 12 bases between. Germline V gives CDR1 SGHTS, CDR2 YDEGEE. Measured with immunoSEQ multiplex PCR; TCRdb has only the in-frame clones, and not every one. The sample contains some 92,000 clones, approximately 90% of which appear only once. The chain employs TRBV5-8 and TRBJ2-5; D possibly corresponds to TRBD1 (6 bases). The sample was peripheral blood, taken on day 0 of MenACWY control vaccination. The sequence came from an adult in good health. The CDR3, as DNA: TGTGCCAGCAGCCACGACAGGAGGGAGACCCAGTACTTC. Its translation is CASSHDRRETQYF.